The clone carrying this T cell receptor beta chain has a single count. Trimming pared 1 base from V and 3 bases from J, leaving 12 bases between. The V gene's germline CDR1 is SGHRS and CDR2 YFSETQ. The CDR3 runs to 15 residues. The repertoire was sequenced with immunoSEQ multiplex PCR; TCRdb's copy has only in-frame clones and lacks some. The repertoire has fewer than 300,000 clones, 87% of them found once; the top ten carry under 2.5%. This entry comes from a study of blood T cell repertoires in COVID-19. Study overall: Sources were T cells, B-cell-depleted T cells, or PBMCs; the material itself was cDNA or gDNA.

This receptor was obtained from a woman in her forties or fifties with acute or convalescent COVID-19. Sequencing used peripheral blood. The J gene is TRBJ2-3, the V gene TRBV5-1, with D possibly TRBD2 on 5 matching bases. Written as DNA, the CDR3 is TGCGCCAGCAGCTTGCCCACTAGTAGAACAGATACGCAGTATTTT. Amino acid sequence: CASSLPTSRTDTQYF.